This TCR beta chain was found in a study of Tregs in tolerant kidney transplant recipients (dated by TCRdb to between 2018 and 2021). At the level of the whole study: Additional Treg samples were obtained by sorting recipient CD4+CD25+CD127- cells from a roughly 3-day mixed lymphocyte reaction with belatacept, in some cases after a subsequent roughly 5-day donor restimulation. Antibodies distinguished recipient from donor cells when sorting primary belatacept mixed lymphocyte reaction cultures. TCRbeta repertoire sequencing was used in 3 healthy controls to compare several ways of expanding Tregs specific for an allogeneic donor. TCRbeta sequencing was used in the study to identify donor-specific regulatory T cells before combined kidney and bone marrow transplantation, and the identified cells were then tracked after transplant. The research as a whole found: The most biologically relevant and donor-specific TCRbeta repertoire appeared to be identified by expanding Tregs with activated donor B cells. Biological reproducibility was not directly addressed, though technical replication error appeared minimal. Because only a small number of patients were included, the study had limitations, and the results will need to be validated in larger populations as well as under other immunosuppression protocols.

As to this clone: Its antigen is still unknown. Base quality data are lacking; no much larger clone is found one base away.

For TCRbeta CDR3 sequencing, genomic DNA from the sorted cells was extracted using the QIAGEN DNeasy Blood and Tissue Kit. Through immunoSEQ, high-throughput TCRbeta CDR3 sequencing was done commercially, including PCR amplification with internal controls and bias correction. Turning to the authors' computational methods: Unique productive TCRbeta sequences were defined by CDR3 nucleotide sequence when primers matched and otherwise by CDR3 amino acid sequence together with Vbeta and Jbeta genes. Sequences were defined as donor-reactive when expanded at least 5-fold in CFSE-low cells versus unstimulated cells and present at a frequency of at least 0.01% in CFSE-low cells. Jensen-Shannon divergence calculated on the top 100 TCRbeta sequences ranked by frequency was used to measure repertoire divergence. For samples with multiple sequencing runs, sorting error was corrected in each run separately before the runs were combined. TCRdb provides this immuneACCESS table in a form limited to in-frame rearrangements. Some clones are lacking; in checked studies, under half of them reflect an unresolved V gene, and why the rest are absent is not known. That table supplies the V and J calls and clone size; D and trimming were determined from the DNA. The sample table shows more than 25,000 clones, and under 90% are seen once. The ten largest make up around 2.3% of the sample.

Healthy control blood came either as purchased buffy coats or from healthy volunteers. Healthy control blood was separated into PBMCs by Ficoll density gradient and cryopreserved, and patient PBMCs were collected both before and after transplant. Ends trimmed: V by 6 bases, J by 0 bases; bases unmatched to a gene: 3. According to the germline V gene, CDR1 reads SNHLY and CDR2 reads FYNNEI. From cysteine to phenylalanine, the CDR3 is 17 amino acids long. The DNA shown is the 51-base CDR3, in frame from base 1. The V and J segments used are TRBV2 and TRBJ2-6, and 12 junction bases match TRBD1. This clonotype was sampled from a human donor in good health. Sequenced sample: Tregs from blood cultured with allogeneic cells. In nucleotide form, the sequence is TGTGCCAGCAGAGGGACAGGGGGCCCCTCTGGGGCCAACGTCCTGACTTTC. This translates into CASRGTGGPSGANVLTF.